This T cell receptor (beta chain) was obtained from a study of blood T cell repertoires in COVID-19. Study-level information: Material from acute and convalescent COVID-19 was sourced from the United States, Italy and Spain. Sources were T cells, B-cell-depleted T cells, or PBMCs; the material itself was cDNA or gDNA.

Enrollment of patients from Seattle took place during active infection, with longitudinal follow-up. This CDR3 has 15 residues. Per the original methods: Scientists estimated how many nucleated cells there were by amplifying reference gene primers. The table came from immunoSEQ multiplex PCR; TCRdb's copy has only in-frame clones and leaves some out. V and J calls and clone size are copied from that table; D and trimming were computed from the DNA. This sample has about 180,000 clones, with around four fifths found just once. This receptor was identified in an older woman with COVID-19, enrolled during active disease. The V and J genes are TRBV21-1 and TRBJ2-7; the table's TRBD1 call for D was not verified on the DNA. TRBV21-1 is a documented pseudogene. Sequenced input: peripheral blood. The CDR3 loop is CASSKVARGPYEQYF. The CDR3 DNA reads as TGTGCCAGCAGCAAAGTAGCCAGGGGCCCCTACGAGCAGTACTTC.